Each of the 13 T cell receptor beta chains below was sequenced from the same sample in a study of OX40 agonist ivuxolimab in advanced cancers. Clones were read by immunoSEQ multiplex PCR, and TCRdb kept only the in-frame ones, dropping some. This repertoire shows 75,000 to 90,000 clones, 70% to 85% found once; its top ten account for 7.3%. The material sequenced was CD4+ or CD8+ T cells sorted from blood, taken in a trial of the OX40 agonist ivuxolimab. Receptors were obtained from an adult with an advanced solid tumor such as melanoma, head and neck, liver or kidney cancer.

The rearrangement links TRBV5-1 to TRBJ2-7, with 7 bases lining up with TRBD2. The germline CDR1 and CDR2 sequences are SGHRS and YFSETQ. The CDR3 loop spans 14 amino acids. Losses at the gene ends were 4 bases for V and 0 bases for J; bases not matched to a gene: 4. CDR3 in DNA: TGCGCCAGCAGCCCGGGGGAGGGCTCCTACGAGCAGTACTTC. Translating gives CASSPGEGSYEQYF.

The chain employs TRBV28 and TRBJ1-5; 7 bases line up with TRBD1. CDR1 and CDR2 (germline): MDHEN, SYDVKM. V shed 5 bases and J 0 bases; nucleotides not matched to a gene: 7. This CDR3 has 16 amino acids. In nucleotides, the CDR3 is TGTGCCAGCAGTCCAACAGGGGCCGATAGCAATCAGCCCCAGCATTTT. This codes for CASSPTGADSNQPQHF.

This clone was observed once. The V gene is TRBV5-6, the J gene TRBJ1-5; D unclear. CDR1 and CDR2 from the germline V gene are SGHDT and YYEEEE. Trimming removed 5 bases from V and 0 bases from J, with 3 bases in between. This CDR3 spans 12 amino acids. The CDR3 is CASSLSNQPQHF. CDR3 in DNA: TGTGCCAGCAGTCTTAGCAATCAGCCCCAGCATTTT.

The gene calls are TRBV5-4 and TRBJ1-2; D remains unclear. The CDR3 runs 12 residues. V was cut by 4 bases and J by 0 bases, with 4 bases left in between. CDR1 and CDR2 from the germline V gene are SGHNT and YYREEE (reference sequence). As DNA, the CDR3 is TGTGCCAGCAGCGCATCTAACTATGGCTACACCTTC. Translating it yields CASSASNYGYTF.

This clone showed up just once. The chain joins TRBV30 to TRBJ2-7; 10 bases are a match to TRBD2. The CDR3 runs to 15 residues. Germline CDR1 GTSNPN, CDR2 SVGIG (reference sequence). V shed 3 bases and J 1 base; nucleotides not matched to a gene: 6. This chain's CDR3 is CAWRYKLAGSYEQYF. CDR3 in DNA: TGTGCCTGGAGGTACAAACTAGCGGGATCCTACGAGCAGTACTTC.

V usage is TRBV6-6 and J usage is TRBJ1-2; a possible D gene is TRBD1 (6 bases). CDR3 length: 13 residues. The ends were cut back, 8 bases at V and 2 bases at J, with 12 bases in the middle. From germline, CDR1 is MNHNY and CDR2 SVGAGI (reference sequence). The DNA for the CDR3 is TGTGCCAGCTCGGGGCAGGGGAACTATGGCTACACCTTC. Protein product: CASSGQGNYGYTF.

The chain combines TRBV27 with TRBJ1-4; D remains unclear. Germline V gene data show CDR1 as MNHEY and CDR2 as SMNVEV (reference sequence). The CDR3 consists of 15 residues. V gave up 6 bases and J gave up 3 bases, with 14 bases separating them. The chain's CDR3 is CASRGLGGANEKLFF. Written as DNA, the CDR3 is TGTGCCAGCAGGGGCCTCGGCGGGGCTAATGAAAAACTGTTTTTT.

The chain is built from TRBV19 and TRBJ1-5; D perhaps matches TRBD1 (6 bases). The CDR3 runs 16 residues. Trimming removed 3 bases from V and 3 bases from J, with 15 bases in between. Germline CDR1 reads LNHDA; CDR2 reads SQIVND (reference sequence). The chain's CDR3 is CASSMGAGRANQPQHF. The DNA for the CDR3 is TGTGCCAGTAGTATGGGGGCAGGTAGGGCCAATCAGCCCCAGCATTTT. The whole variable domain, remainder taken from reference TRBV19 and TRBJ1-5, is DGGITQSPKYLFRKEGQNVTLSCEQNLNHDAMYWYRQDPGQGLRLIYYSQIVNDFQKGDIAEGYSVSREKKESFPLTVTSAQKNPTAFYLCASSMGAGRANQPQHFGDGTRLSIL.

V is TRBV4-1 and J is TRBJ1-2, with a possible D match to TRBD1 (5 bases). This CDR3 region has 16 residues. Trimming removed 0 bases at V and 6 bases at J, with 17 bases between. From germline, CDR1 is MGHRA and CDR2 YSYEKL. CDR3 DNA sequence: TGCGCCAGCAGCCAAGATCGCCACAGCCCGGGGGATGGCTACACCTTC. This sequence encodes CASSQDRHSPGDGYTF.

This chain uses TRBV19 with TRBJ2-7, with 9 bases lining up with TRBD1. Germline V gene data show CDR1 as LNHDA and CDR2 as SQIVND (reference sequence). The CDR3 runs 16 residues. V was clipped by 7 bases and J by 4 bases; unmatched bases: 14. The CDR3 protein is CASTSLPGTGKYEQYF. CDR3 coding DNA: TGTGCCAGTACCTCTTTACCCGGGACAGGGAAATACGAGCAGTACTTC.

This chain connects TRBV19 to TRBJ1-2; no clear D gene. The CDR3 runs 14 residues. Trimming took off 10 bases at V and 4 bases at J, with 19 bases between the two ends. CDR1 and CDR2 (germline): LNHDA, SQIVND (reference sequence). Here the CDR3 DNA reads TGTGCCACCCTAAAGGACGGGAGGCCCTATGGCTACACCTTC. Translation: CATLKDGRPYGYTF.

The CDR3 DNA reads TGTGCCTGGAGCGGGGCCCGAGGGGACCCCCGCTACGAGCAGTACTTC. Translating it yields CAWSGARGDPRYEQYF. The chain combines TRBV30 with TRBJ2-7, with D perhaps being TRBD1 or TRBD2 (5 bases each). The CDR3 totals 16 residues. With 3 bases removed from V and 3 bases from J, the gap between germline ends came to 21 bases. The germline V gene encodes CDR1 GTSNPN and CDR2 SVGIG (reference sequence).

The chain carries TRBV18 and TRBJ2-4; 9 nucleotides align to TRBD1. The V segment lost 4 bases and the J segment 4 bases; nucleotides outside the gene matches: 5. The CDR3 is 15 amino acids. The germline V gene has CDR1 KGHSH and CDR2 LQKENI. As DNA, the CDR3 is TGTGCCAGCTCACAAGCCGGGACAGGGAAAAACATTCAGTACTTC. Translation gives CASSQAGTGKNIQYF.